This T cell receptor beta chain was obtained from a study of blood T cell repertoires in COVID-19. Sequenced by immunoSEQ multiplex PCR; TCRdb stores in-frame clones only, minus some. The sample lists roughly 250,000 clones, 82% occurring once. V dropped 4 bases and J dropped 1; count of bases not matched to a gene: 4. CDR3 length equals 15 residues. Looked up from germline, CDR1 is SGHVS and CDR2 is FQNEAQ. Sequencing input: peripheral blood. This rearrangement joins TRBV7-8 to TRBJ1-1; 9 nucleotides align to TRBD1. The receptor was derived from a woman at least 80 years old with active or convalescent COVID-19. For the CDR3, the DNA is TGTGCCAGCAGCTCCAGGACAGGGGAGAACACTGAAGCTTTCTTT. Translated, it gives CASSSRTGENTEAFF.